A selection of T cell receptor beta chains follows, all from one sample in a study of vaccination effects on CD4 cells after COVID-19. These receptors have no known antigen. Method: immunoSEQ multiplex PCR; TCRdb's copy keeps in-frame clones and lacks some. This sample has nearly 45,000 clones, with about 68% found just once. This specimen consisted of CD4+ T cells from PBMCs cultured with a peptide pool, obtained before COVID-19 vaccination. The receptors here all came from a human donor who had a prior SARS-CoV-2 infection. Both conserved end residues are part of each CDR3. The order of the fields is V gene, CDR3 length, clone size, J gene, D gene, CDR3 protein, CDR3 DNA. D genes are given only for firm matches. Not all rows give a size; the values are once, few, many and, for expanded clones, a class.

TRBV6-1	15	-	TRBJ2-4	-	CASSEAGGLRDIQYF	TGTGCCAGCAGTGAAGCCGGGGGCTTAAGGGACATTCAGTACTTC
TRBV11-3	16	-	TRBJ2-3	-	CASTRSRGRATDTQYF	TGTGCCAGCACCCGGAGCAGGGGGAGGGCCACAGATACGCAGTATTTT
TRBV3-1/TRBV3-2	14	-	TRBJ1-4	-	CASSLGGRGEKLFF	TGTGCCAGCAGCCTAGGGGGACGTGGTGAAAAACTGTTTTTT
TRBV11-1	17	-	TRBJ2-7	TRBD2	CASSLALGLAGAYEQYF	TGTGCCAGCAGCTTAGCGTTGGGACTAGCGGGAGCCTACGAGCAGTACTTC
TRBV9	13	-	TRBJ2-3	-	CASSAPGSATQYF	TGTGCCAGCAGCGCCCCAGGTTCAGCTACGCAGTATTTT
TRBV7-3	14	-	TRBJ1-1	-	CASSFGTTGTEAFF	TGTGCCAGCAGCTTCGGCACGACGGGGACTGAAGCTTTCTTT
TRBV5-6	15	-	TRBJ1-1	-	CASSTKTDLNTEAFF	TGTGCCAGCAGTACGAAAACAGACCTGAACACTGAAGCTTTCTTT
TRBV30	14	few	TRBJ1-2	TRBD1	CAQSRTGASYGYTF	TGTGCCCAATCTCGGACAGGGGCGAGCTATGGCTACACCTTC
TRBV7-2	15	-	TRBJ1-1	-	CASSYGQSWGTEAFF	TGTGCCAGCAGCTACGGACAGTCTTGGGGCACTGAAGCTTTCTTT
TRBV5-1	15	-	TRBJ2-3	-	CASSLGAANTDTQYF	TGCGCCAGCAGCTTGGGAGCGGCGAACACAGATACGCAGTATTTT
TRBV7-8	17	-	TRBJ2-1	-	CASSLLLGVGAYNEQFF	TGTGCCAGCAGCTTACTCCTAGGGGTAGGTGCCTACAATGAGCAGTTCTTC
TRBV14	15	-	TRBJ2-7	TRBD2	CASSRDSGPGYEQYF	TGTGCCAGCAGCCGAGATAGCGGGCCCGGCTACGAGCAGTACTTC
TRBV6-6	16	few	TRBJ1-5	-	CASSYTGLRSNQPQHF	TGTGCCAGCAGTTACACAGGTCTTCGATCGAATCAGCCCCAGCATTTT
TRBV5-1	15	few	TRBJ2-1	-	CASSYTPGSYNEQFF	TGCGCCAGCAGTTATACCCCAGGGTCCTACAATGAGCAGTTCTTC